The sequence of this T cell receptor (beta chain) was determined in a study of blood T cell repertoires in COVID-19. Background on the study: Samples representing acute and convalescent COVID-19 were sourced from the United States, Italy and Spain. Sample material is recorded as cDNA or gDNA derived from T cells, B-cell-depleted T cells, or PBMCs.

As handled by the study authors: Estimated nucleated cell counts came from reference gene primer amplification. Using immunoSEQ multiplex PCR, the repertoire was profiled, and TCRdb retains in-frame clones only, with some absent. V and J calls and clone size are as listed in that table; D and trimming were resolved from the DNA. This sample has about 100,000 clones, with 70% to 90% found just once. This receptor was taken from a man over 45 with active COVID-19. The sample taken for sequencing was peripheral blood.

The CDR3 region is CASSPQGTGKFF. For the CDR3, the DNA is TGCGCCAGCAGCCCCCAGGGGACGGGAAAGTTCTTC. This chain links TRBV5-1 with TRBJ2-1; possibly TRBD1 for D (6 bases). Germline-derived CDR1 and CDR2 are SGHRS and YFSETQ. This CDR3 spans 12 amino acids. The germline V and J ends were trimmed by 4 bases and 14 bases, with 16 bases remaining between them.